This T cell receptor (beta chain) was found in a study of radiation and T cells in renal cell carcinoma (dated by TCRdb to 2018 to 2020). Describing the broader study: A total of 50 to 60 samples underwent TCR beta sequencing, made up of about 25 tumors and about 27 peripheral blood samples. The final blood draw was performed at 4 weeks after radiation, at the same time as nephrectomy. In the approximately 49 samples combined, some 4,000,000 unique CDR3 nucleotide sequences were found, encoding roughly 2.5 million unique CDR3 amino acid sequences.

V and J are truncated by 4 bases and 3 bases respectively, leaving an intervening sequence of 13 bases. CDR1 and CDR2, looked up from the germline V gene, are MNHNS and SASEGT. The CDR3 numbers 14 residues from cysteine through phenylalanine. Kept here is only the CDR3 DNA, which spans 42 bases and is read in frame from base 1. The sample's time point label is to be understood as: blood 4 weeks post-SBRT, at nephrectomy. Taken with the paper, the label for treatment or condition translates to: 15 Gy SBRT to primary tumor, nephrectomy 4 weeks later. Samples came from a clinical trial, in which primary renal cell carcinomas received 15 Gy stereotactic body radiation therapy followed by nephrectomy 4 weeks later. Serial peripheral blood from radiation-treated patients was sampled at baseline, 2 weeks and 4 weeks after SBRT to track tumor-enriched clonotypes. Every patient had renal cell carcinoma of clear cell pathology. The QIAamp DNA Blood Mini Kit (Qiagen) was used to prepare genomic DNA for TCR sequencing. The analyses included just those samples that passed every quality control check.

The immunoSEQ kit was used, according to the manufacturer's recommendations, to generate TCR beta libraries from genomic DNA. To prepare the libraries, a first multiplex PCR with proprietary primers was run, followed by a second PCR that added unique barcodes, and a bead cleanup was done after each round. Each sample batch included a kit-provided positive control reaction and a negative control reaction. The final libraries were assessed on an Agilent 4200 TapeStation D1000 ScreenTape, pooled by volume, and quantified by qPCR. An Illumina NextSeq500 fitted with a MidOutput 150-cycle cartridge performed the sequencing, running 156 Read1 cycles and 15 Index1 cycles with the kit's custom primers. The pooled library was loaded at roughly 0.94 pM with an approximately 18% PhiX control spike-in. In the source study's methods: Vendor-processed data were analyzed in R, and a clonotype was defined as all T cells sharing the same CDR3 nucleotide sequence. In the clone abundance analyses, frequencies in each sample were normalized to that sample's 10,000 most abundant clones. Public T cell clones, which averaged fewer than five per sample, were excluded before analysis. A difference in abundance of at least 32-fold between compartments was used to define tumor-enriched and baseline blood-enriched clonotypes. A beta-binomial differential abundance model was used to identify clonotypes that expanded or contracted between blood time points. Similarity between tumor and blood repertoires was quantified using the Baroni-Urbani and Buser coefficient, and groups were compared with two-tailed Wilcoxon tests in R. The table was pulled from immuneACCESS by TCRdb, which kept in-frame rearrangements only. Such tables lose some clones; where checked, under half of the loss comes from unresolved V genes, and the rest has no known cause. V and J calls and clone size are copied from that table; D and trimming were computed from the DNA. The sample table lists around 81,000 clones, around four fifths of them with a count of one. The biggest ten clones account for around 9.4% of the sample.

On the study overall, not on this receptor specifically: Because the trial had a single-armed design, the trial could not examine how radiation dose or scheduling affected the TCR repertoire. Because pretreatment tumor biopsies were not available, the study could not determine whether clonotypes were already present within the tumor at baseline. Tracking of blood repertoire dynamics stopped at three to four weeks after treatment, with no follow-up past that point. Top tumor clonotypes rose in blood from baseline to 2 weeks post-radiation, then contracted by 4 weeks, suggesting transient expansion of tumor-resident clones.

This clone appeared once. Its antigen is unknown. Base qualities are not at hand, and no much larger clone is one base apart. The V and J segments used are TRBV6-1 and TRBJ2-7; the D gene is perhaps TRBD1, from 6 matching bases. The sequencing used blood, collected from a patient whose treatment included radiotherapy and nephrectomy. The sequence was collected from a man between 50 and 59 years old with renal cell carcinoma. The CDR3 corresponds to CASSVALDSYEQYF. The DNA sequence is given as TGTGCCAGCAGTGTTGCTTTGGACAGCTACGAGCAGTACTTC.